Included here is one T cell receptor beta chain sequence, with context. This table comes from immunoSEQ multiplex PCR, and its TCRdb copy is limited to in-frame clones, with some not included. Of about 100,000 clones detected, about 88% appear once; the ten largest clones hold under 3%. The sample is drawn from a study of blood T cell repertoires in COVID-19. Germline V gene data show CDR1 as LNHDA and CDR2 as SQIVND (reference sequence). Trimming at V came to 8 bases and at J to 4 bases, leaving 3 bases not matched to a gene. The CDR3 has 13 residues. This chain uses TRBV19 with TRBJ1-5; 9 bases are a match to TRBD1. This clonotype originated in a human donor in a cohort sampled during active COVID-19. What was sequenced was peripheral blood. CDR3 bases: TGTGCCAGTGGGACAGGGATGAATCAGCCCCAGCATTTT. Its protein is CASGTGMNQPQHF.